A selection of T cell receptor beta chains follows, all from one sample in a study of T cells in localized non-small cell lung cancer. The repertoire was sequenced with immunoSEQ multiplex PCR; TCRdb's copy has only in-frame clones and lacks some. The sample has approximately 37,000 clones, more than 75% seen once. Sequencing used peripheral blood, obtained before any cancer treatment. These receptors were obtained from a man between 18 and 50 years old with stage I lung adenocarcinoma. CDR3s include the opening cysteine and the closing phenylalanine or tryptophan. D genes are given only for firm matches. Expanded clones are given a class, and other clones once, few, many or no size at all.

v_gene: TRBV4-1
abundance: once
j_gene: TRBJ1-4
d_gene: -
CDR3nt: TGCGCCAGCAGCCAAGAAAGAAGGCGGGGGGAAAAACTGTTTTTT
CDR3aa: CASSQERRRGEKLFF

v_gene: TRBV2
abundance: -
j_gene: TRBJ2-1
d_gene: -
CDR3nt: TGTGCCAGCAACCCTCTAGTCTGGGGGCCTACCTCCGGTGAGCAGTTCTTC
CDR3aa: CASNPLVWGPTSGEQFF

v_gene: TRBV2
abundance: once
j_gene: TRBJ2-1
d_gene: -
CDR3nt: TGTGCCAGCAGTGAACGGGGGCTGTACAATGAGCAGTTCTTC
CDR3aa: CASSERGLYNEQFF

v_gene: TRBV5-1
abundance: -
j_gene: TRBJ2-7
d_gene: TRBD2
CDR3nt: TGCGCCAGCAGCTTGAATAGCGGGGGGATAGTCTACGAGCAGTACTTC
CDR3aa: CASSLNSGGIVYEQYF

v_gene: TRBV5-1
abundance: -
j_gene: TRBJ2-1
d_gene: -
CDR3nt: TGCGCCAGCAGCTTGGGATCGATCCTCTCCTACAATGAGCAGTTCTTC
CDR3aa: CASSLGSILSYNEQFF

v_gene: TRBV30
abundance: -
j_gene: TRBJ2-7
d_gene: TRBD2
CDR3nt: TGTGCCTGGACGGCGGGAGGAAGCGAGCAGTACTTC
CDR3aa: CAWTAGGSEQYF

v_gene: TRBV12-1
abundance: few
j_gene: TRBJ1-5
d_gene: -
CDR3nt: TGTGCCAGCAGCTCCGGGACCGGGGCTTTGCCCCAGCATTTT
CDR3aa: CASSSGTGALPQHF

v_gene: TRBV9
abundance: -
j_gene: TRBJ2-3
d_gene: TRBD1
CDR3nt: TGTGCCAGCAGCCCCCGGACAGGGGAAAGCACAGATACGCAGTATTTT
CDR3aa: CASSPRTGESTDTQYF

v_gene: TRBV4-3
abundance: -
j_gene: TRBJ1-2
d_gene: -
CDR3nt: TGCGCCAGCAGCCAAGAAGGAGGGGATGTGGTCTATGGCTACACCTTC
CDR3aa: CASSQEGGDVVYGYTF

v_gene: TRBV4-3
abundance: -
j_gene: TRBJ2-2
d_gene: -
CDR3nt: TGCGCCAGCAGCCAAGATTTACAGACGAACACCGGGGAGCTGTTTTTT
CDR3aa: CASSQDLQTNTGELFF

v_gene: TRBV30
abundance: -
j_gene: TRBJ2-3
d_gene: -
CDR3nt: TGTGCCTGGAGTGTAGATACGCAGTATTTT
CDR3aa: CAWSVDTQYF

v_gene: TRBV2
abundance: once
j_gene: TRBJ2-1
d_gene: TRBD2
CDR3nt: TGTGCCAGCAGCCCCGGGGTAGCGGGGGCCCTAGACAATGAGCAGTTCTTC
CDR3aa: CASSPGVAGALDNEQFF

v_gene: TRBV7-9
abundance: -
j_gene: TRBJ1-1
d_gene: -
CDR3nt: TGTGCCAGCAGCTCAATCTTGGCCACTGAAGCTTTCTTT
CDR3aa: CASSSILATEAFF

v_gene: TRBV9
abundance: -
j_gene: TRBJ2-3
d_gene: -
CDR3nt: TGTGCCCCCCGCGAACTAGATGTATATCCGGGCGACACAGATACGCAGTATTTT
CDR3aa: CAPRELDVYPGDTDTQYF

v_gene: TRBV7-2
abundance: -
j_gene: TRBJ1-2
d_gene: TRBD1
CDR3nt: TGTGCCAGCAGGACCACAGGGGGAGATGGCTACACCTTC
CDR3aa: CASRTTGGDGYTF

v_gene: TRBV19
abundance: -
j_gene: TRBJ2-3
d_gene: -
CDR3nt: TGTGCCAGTAGTATGGGAGATACGCAGTATTTT
CDR3aa: CASSMGDTQYF

v_gene: TRBV4-3
abundance: few
j_gene: TRBJ2-1
d_gene: -
CDR3nt: TGCGCCAGCAGCCTGGCCCATGCCCCCTCCTACAATGAGCAGTTCTTC
CDR3aa: CASSLAHAPSYNEQFF

v_gene: TRBV5-1
abundance: few
j_gene: TRBJ2-3
d_gene: -
CDR3nt: TGCGCCAGCAGCTTACAGGGAACGGACACAGATACGCAGTATTTT
CDR3aa: CASSLQGTDTDTQYF

v_gene: TRBV7-8
abundance: -
j_gene: TRBJ2-5
d_gene: -
CDR3nt: TGTGCCAGCAGCTTAGCGTCCCATAACCAAGAGACCCAGTACTTC
CDR3aa: CASSLASHNQETQYF

v_gene: TRBV5-4
abundance: -
j_gene: TRBJ1-1
d_gene: TRBD1
CDR3nt: TGTGCCAGCAGCCTAATAGACAGGGGAATAACTGAAGCTTTCTTT
CDR3aa: CASSLIDRGITEAFF

v_gene: TRBV4-1
abundance: once
j_gene: TRBJ2-2
d_gene: TRBD2
CDR3nt: TGCGCCAGCAGCCCCCGGGGGACTAGCGCTGCGAACACCGGGGAGCTGTTTTTT
CDR3aa: CASSPRGTSAANTGELFF

v_gene: TRBV5-1
abundance: few
j_gene: TRBJ2-1
d_gene: TRBD2
CDR3nt: TGCGCCAGCAGCTCCCAGCGGGACTACAATGAGCAGTTCTTC
CDR3aa: CASSSQRDYNEQFF

v_gene: TRBV13
abundance: -
j_gene: TRBJ2-7
d_gene: TRBD2
CDR3nt: TGTGCCAGCAGCTTTCGACTAGCACCCCTCTACGAGCAGTACTTC
CDR3aa: CASSFRLAPLYEQYF

v_gene: TRBV9
abundance: -
j_gene: TRBJ2-2
d_gene: TRBD1
CDR3nt: TGTGCCAGCAGCCCCACGGGACAGACCTTAAACGGGGAGCTGTTTTTT
CDR3aa: CASSPTGQTLNGELFF

v_gene: TRBV5-6
abundance: -
j_gene: TRBJ2-2
d_gene: -
CDR3nt: TGTGCCAGCAGCTTGTTCCAGGGTGACACCGGGGAGCTGTTTTTT
CDR3aa: CASSLFQGDTGELFF

v_gene: TRBV5-1
abundance: -
j_gene: TRBJ2-7
d_gene: TRBD1
CDR3nt: TGCGCCAGCAGCTTTGGATCCGGGACAGATTACGAGCAGTACTTC
CDR3aa: CASSFGSGTDYEQYF

v_gene: TRBV7-2
abundance: -
j_gene: TRBJ2-3
d_gene: -
CDR3nt: TGTGCCAGCAGCTCGACAGGTTTTAGCACAGATACGCAGTATTTT
CDR3aa: CASSSTGFSTDTQYF

v_gene: TRBV14
abundance: -
j_gene: TRBJ1-4
d_gene: -
CDR3nt: TGTGCCAGCAGCCGGATCAGGGGCGTCGTCGAAAAACTGTTTTTT
CDR3aa: CASSRIRGVVEKLFF

v_gene: TRBV28
abundance: -
j_gene: TRBJ2-6
d_gene: TRBD1
CDR3nt: TGTGCCAGCAGTCCACCGACAGGGGCCCTCTCTGGGGCCAACGTCCTGACTTTC
CDR3aa: CASSPPTGALSGANVLTF

v_gene: TRBV29-1
abundance: -
j_gene: TRBJ2-2
d_gene: TRBD2
CDR3nt: TGCAGCGTTAGGCCCCGGGGAGGGGACACCGGGGAGCTGTTTTTT
CDR3aa: CSVRPRGGDTGELFF

v_gene: TRBV4-2
abundance: -
j_gene: TRBJ1-6
d_gene: -
CDR3nt: TGTGCCAGCAGCCAGCAAACACCTGATTATTCACCCCTCCACTTT
CDR3aa: CASSQQTPDYSPLHF

v_gene: TRBV19
abundance: -
j_gene: TRBJ1-2
d_gene: -
CDR3nt: TGTGCCAGTAGTATTTCCCGTGGGTCCAAGCTCATCCAATATGGCTACACCTTC
CDR3aa: CASSISRGSKLIQYGYTF

v_gene: TRBV7-2
abundance: few
j_gene: TRBJ1-4
d_gene: TRBD1
CDR3nt: TGTGCCAGCAGCTCACTACAGGGGCTCGAAAATGAAAAACTGTTTTTT
CDR3aa: CASSSLQGLENEKLFF